The rows below give T cell receptor beta chains drawn from one sample of a study of T cell responses to AZD1222 COVID-19 vaccine. Generated by immunoSEQ multiplex PCR, the TCRdb table keeps only in-frame clones and is missing some. Altogether over 40,000 clones are present, 70% to 85% being singletons, with the ten largest covering 27%. The source was peripheral blood, collected on day 0 of AZD1222 vaccination. All receptors derive from an adult in good health. CDR3s include the opening cysteine and the closing phenylalanine or tryptophan. A D gene is named only where the DNA matches it firmly. Rows may omit the clone size; those that give it use once, few, many or a size class.

TGTGCCAGCTCACCGGGACAGAACTATGGCTACACCTTC | CASSPGQNYGYTF | TRBJ1-2 | TRBV18 | TRBD1 | .
TGCGCCAGCAGCCCATCTCTAGCGGGAGGGGTCTACGAGCAGTACTTC | CASSPSLAGGVYEQYF | TRBJ2-7 | TRBV5-1 | TRBD2 | .
TGTGCCAGCTCACCTTTCAGGTCCCCCGAGCAGTACTTC | CASSPFRSPEQYF | TRBJ2-7 | TRBV18 | . | few
TGTGCCAGCCTGAGGACAGGTGGTTCCTATAATTCACCCCTCCACTTT | CASLRTGGSYNSPLHF | TRBJ1-6 | TRBV7-2 | TRBD1 | .
TGTGCCACCAGCAGCTCTAGCGGGGGAACTTACGAGCAGTACTTC | CATSSSSGGTYEQYF | TRBJ2-7 | TRBV15 | TRBD2 | .
TGTGCCAGCAGTGACGGCGGTAACACCGGGGAGCTGTTTTTT | CASSDGGNTGELFF | TRBJ2-2 | TRBV2 | . | .
TGTGCCAGCAGTCCCGGACAGGCGAACACTGAAGCTTTCTTT | CASSPGQANTEAFF | TRBJ1-1 | TRBV27 | TRBD1 | .
TGTGCCAGCACCCCGGGTCCTAGCGTTAGGACCGGGGAGCTGTTTTTT | CASTPGPSVRTGELFF | TRBJ2-2 | TRBV3-1/TRBV3-2 | . | .
TGTGCCTGGACCGAGGGGAGGTCCTACAATGAGCAGTTCTTC | CAWTEGRSYNEQFF | TRBJ2-1 | TRBV30 | . | .
TGTGCCAGTAGTATAGTTAACACAGGAAACTATGGCTACACCTTC | CASSIVNTGNYGYTF | TRBJ1-2 | TRBV19 | . | .
TGTGCCAGCAGTACCCAGGGGGACGTCGGGGAGCTGTTTTTT | CASSTQGDVGELFF | TRBJ2-2 | TRBV6-5 | TRBD1 | .
TGTGCCAGCTCTTCATCGGCAGGGGAGACCACTGAAGCTTTCTTT | CASSSSAGETTEAFF | TRBJ1-1 | TRBV18 | . | .
TGTGCCAGCAGCACAGGAAACACCATATATTTT | CASSTGNTIYF | TRBJ1-3 | TRBV7-9 | . | once
TGTGCCAGCTCTCATGGCGATAGCGGCAGCACAGATACGCAGTATTTT | CASSHGDSGSTDTQYF | TRBJ2-3 | TRBV11-3 | . | .
TGTGCCAGTAGTACTGGGTTCACTGAAGCTTTCTTT | CASSTGFTEAFF | TRBJ1-1 | TRBV19 | . | .
TGTGCCAGTACCCTATCGGCTAGCGGTCCCTACAATGAGCAGTTCTTC | CASTLSASGPYNEQFF | TRBJ2-1 | TRBV19 | TRBD2 | .
TGTGCCAGCAGTTATGACAGGCAGATCTATGGCTACACCTTC | CASSYDRQIYGYTF | TRBJ1-2 | TRBV6-5 | . | .
TGTGCCTCGAAGTCGAACACTGAAGCTTTCTTT | CASKSNTEAFF | TRBJ1-1 | TRBV30 | . | .
TGTGCCAGCAGCGTCGGAAGTCTAGCCAAAAACATTCAGTACTTC | CASSVGSLAKNIQYF | TRBJ2-4 | TRBV9 | . | .
TGTGCCAGCAGACTTAGGGGTTGGGGACAGTTTAATTCACCCCTCCACTTT | CASRLRGWGQFNSPLHF | TRBJ1-6 | TRBV28 | TRBD1 | .